This TCR beta chain was captured by sequencing in a study of technical replicates of blood from a handful of donors (TCRdb year 2017). According to the germline V gene, CDR1 reads SGHRS and CDR2 reads YFSETQ. Clipping removes 3 bases from V and 0 bases from J, with 9 as the unmatched junction base count. Including the terminal cysteine and phenylalanine, the CDR3 comprises 18 residues. Only CDR3 DNA remains: 54 bases, in frame from the first base. About this clone: Its recognized antigen is unknown. No base quality values were provided; no much bigger clone lies one nucleotide off.

Library creation used the immunoSEQ multiplex PCR assay. TCRdb limited this immuneACCESS table to in-frame rearrangements with V and J called. A share of clones is missing; checked studies link under half to unresolved V genes, and the rest is unexplained. The sample table shows 80,000 or so clones, and about 96% are seen once. The ten biggest clones cover about 0.2% of the sample. Sequenced sample: T cells isolated from PBMCs. The sequence came from a human donor in good health. The chain was built from TRBV5-1 and TRBJ2-2, with 9 junctional bases fitting TRBD1. The CDR3 reads as follows: CASSYRQGDYPNTGELFF. The DNA sequence is as follows: TGCGCCAGCAGCTACCGACAGGGGGATTACCCGAACACCGGGGAGCTGTTTTTT.